The 8 T cell receptor beta chains below all came from one sample that was sequenced in a study of T cell repertoires in cytomegalovirus infection. A single record per CDR3 protein comes from TCRdb applying MiXCR to the reads. This sample has some 400,000 distinct CDR3 sequences, with roughly 30% found just once. Sequencing input: PBMCs. The receptors originated from a human donor in good health (CMV status not recorded). Some clones in this sample may be carry-over from other donors' samples.

This clonotype was counted a few times. CDR3 bases: TGTGCCAGCAGTTCGAACGGACAGGGGGAGACAGATACGCAGTATTTT. It yields the protein CASSSNGQGETDTQYF. This chain uses TRBV5-4 with TRBJ2-3; 10 nucleotides align to TRBD1. The CDR3 extends over 16 amino acids. CDR1 SGHNT and CDR2 YYREEE come from the germline V gene (reference sequence). Trimming at V came to 5 bases and at J to 3 bases, leaving 9 bases not matched to a gene.

This clonotype was seen only a few times. V usage is TRBV28 and J usage is TRBJ2-5; 12 bases are shared with TRBD1. The CDR3 totals 15 residues. Germline CDR1 reads MDHEN; CDR2 reads SYDVKM. V trimming: 2 bases; J trimming: 7 bases; junction bases outside the gene matches: 5. The chain's CDR3 is CASSLPGTGGLTQYF. As DNA, the CDR3 is TGTGCCAGCAGTTTACCCGGGACAGGGGGCTTGACCCAGTACTTC.

The chain employs TRBV5-5 and TRBJ2-7, with D possibly called TRBD1 or TRBD2 (5 bases each). In germline, CDR1 is SGHKS, CDR2 YYEKEE (reference sequence). The ends were cut back, 4 bases at V and 7 bases at J, with 42 bases in the middle. The CDR3 loop spans 22 amino acids. This CDR3 is CASSINPRGPRPSRSGQGEQYF. The CDR3 region has the DNA TGTGCCAGCAGCATAAACCCCCGGGGACCGAGACCGAGTCGGTCAGGTCAGGGTGAGCAGTACTTC.

The genes are TRBV6-1 and TRBJ2-7; 9 bases fit TRBD1. CDR1 and CDR2 (germline): MNHNS, SASEGT. Trimming at V came to 9 bases and at J to 6 bases, leaving 15 bases not matched to a gene. This CDR3 comprises 15 residues. CDR3: CASATAGTGSTEQYF. In DNA form, the CDR3 reads TGTGCCAGTGCTACCGCCGGGACAGGGTCTACCGAGCAGTACTTC.

The chain links TRBV7-2 to TRBJ2-2; no clear D gene. Per germline, CDR1 SGHTA and CDR2 FQGNSA. The CDR3 has 14 residues. The V and J ends lost 3 bases and 10 bases respectively, with 15 bases between them. The CDR3 DNA is TGTGCCAGCAGCTTGATCGGCTTGGGCGTGGAGCTGTTTTTT. This gives the protein CASSLIGLGVELFF. Filled out from reference TRBV7-2 and TRBJ2-2, the complete variable domain reads GAGVSQSPSNKVTEKGKDVELRCDPISGHTALYWYRQSLGQGLEFLIYFQGNSAPDKSGLPSDRFSAERTGGSVSTLTIQRTQQEDSAVYLCASSLIGLGVELFFGEGSRLTVL.

The chain links TRBV10-3 to TRBJ1-5, with 7 bases matching TRBD1. The CDR3 has 14 residues. The V gene's germline CDR1 is ENHRY and CDR2 SYGVKD. V was pared by 6 bases and J by 1 base, with 3 bases of the junction left unmatched. The CDR3 here is CAISGQESNQPQHF. CDR3 bases: TGTGCCATCAGCGGACAGGAGAGCAATCAGCCCCAGCATTTT.

In its sample, this clonotype was seen a few times. The genes are TRBV2 and TRBJ2-3, with 7 bases that match TRBD1. The CDR3 runs to 16 residues. The J segment lost 0 bases and the V segment lost 6 bases, leaving 9 bases of the junction unmatched. Germline CDR1 is SNHLY and CDR2 is FYNNEI. The CDR3 is CASSDDRVQSTDTQYF. CDR3 in DNA: TGTGCCAGCAGCGACGACAGGGTACAGAGCACAGATACGCAGTATTTT.

This clonotype was detected ten times or more. The V and J genes are TRBV7-8 and TRBJ2-1, with 9 bases lining up with TRBD1. Looked up from germline, CDR1 is SGHVS and CDR2 is FQNEAQ. V lost 3 bases and J lost 2; bases outside the gene matches: 5. The length of the CDR3 is 16 residues. For the CDR3, the DNA is TGTGCCAGCAGCTTCCAGACAGGGGGTACCTACAATGAGCAGTTCTTC. It specifies CASSFQTGGTYNEQFF.